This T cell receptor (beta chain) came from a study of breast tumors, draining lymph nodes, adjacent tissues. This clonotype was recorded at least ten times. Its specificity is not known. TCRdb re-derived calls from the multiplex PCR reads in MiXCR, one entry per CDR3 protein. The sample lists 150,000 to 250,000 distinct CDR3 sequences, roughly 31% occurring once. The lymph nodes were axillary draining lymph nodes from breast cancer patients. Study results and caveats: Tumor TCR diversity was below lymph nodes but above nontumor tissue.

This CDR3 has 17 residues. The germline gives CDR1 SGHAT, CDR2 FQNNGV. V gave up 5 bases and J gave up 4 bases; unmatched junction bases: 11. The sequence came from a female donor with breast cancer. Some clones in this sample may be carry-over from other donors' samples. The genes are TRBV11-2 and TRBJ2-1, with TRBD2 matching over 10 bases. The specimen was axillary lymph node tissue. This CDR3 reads CASSKGLAPLSYNEQFF. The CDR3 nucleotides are TGTGCCAGCAGCAAGGGACTAGCGCCATTGTCGTACAATGAGCAGTTCTTC.